The 3 T cell receptor beta chains presented below share a single source sample, sequenced in a study of early T cells in non-severe SARS-CoV-2 infection. TCRdb processed the 5' RACE reads anew with MiXCR; each CDR3 protein has one entry. The sample has roughly 80,000 distinct CDR3 sequences; about 6% are singletons. Specimen: whole blood. The source is an adult who was a healthcare worker with PCR-confirmed SARS-CoV-2 infection or an uninfected control (not recorded which).

This clonotype was counted at least ten times. DNA of the CDR3: TGTGCCAGCAGCTTAGGAACGGGCGGGAGCGTCACAGATACGCAGTATTTT. Encoded protein: CASSLGTGGSVTDTQYF. J is TRBJ2-3 and V is TRBV11-2; the match to TRBD2 covers 7 bases. CDR1 SGHAT and CDR2 FQNNGV come from the germline V gene. The CDR3 runs to 17 residues. The ends lost 1 base at V and 2 bases at J; junction bases unmatched: 9.

This clonotype was detected many times. The rearrangement joins TRBV6-4 to TRBJ2-3, with 7 bases matching TRBD2. Germline V gene data show CDR1 as MRHNA and CDR2 as SNTAGT. The CDR3 loop spans 14 amino acids. V was clipped by 2 bases and J by 2 bases; unmatched bases: 1. The CDR3 reads CASSDGGDTDTQYF. CDR3 nucleotides: TGTGCCAGCAGTGACGGGGGGGACACAGATACGCAGTATTTT.

This clonotype occurred many times. The J gene is TRBJ2-5, the V gene TRBV7-6, with a tentative D call TRBD2 (6 bases). V dropped 5 bases and J dropped 5 bases, with 21 bases sitting between them. Germline CDR1 SGHVS, CDR2 FNYEAQ. The CDR3 extends over 16 amino acids. CDR3 sequence reads: CASSPGVMVAGETQYF. The CDR3 coding sequence is TGTGCCAGCAGCCCGGGGGTTATGGTAGCTGGGGAGACCCAGTACTTC.